The entry below describes one T cell receptor beta chain. Germline V gene sequence: CDR1 LNHDA, CDR2 SQIVND (reference sequence). J was trimmed by 4 bases and V by 5 bases; bases with no gene match: 12. The CDR3 is made up of 16 amino acids. These data originate in a study of blood T cell repertoires in COVID-19. Study as a whole: Some COVID-19 samples were acute and others convalescent; all came from the United States, Italy and Spain. Nucleic acid was either cDNA or gDNA, and it came from T cells, B-cell-depleted T cells, or PBMCs.

Some clones are missing from TCRdb's copy, which holds only in-frame ones; the method was immunoSEQ multiplex PCR. The sample consists of some 240,000 clones, about nine tenths of them appearing once. This receptor was identified in a man between 60 and 75 years old who had recovered from COVID-19. The V call is TRBV19, the J call TRBJ1-1; TRBD1 matches 8 bases. The sequenced material came from peripheral blood. The DNA for the CDR3 is TGTGCCAGTAGTCCCCGGACAGGGTGGTTGGGCACTGAAGCTTTCTTT. Protein: CASSPRTGWLGTEAFF.